Listed below are T cell receptor beta chains from one sample, sequenced in a study of post-analysis software for immune sequencing data. TCRdb independently ran MiXCR on the PCR reads; one entry per CDR3 protein. Here the sample spans hundreds of thousands of distinct CDR3 sequences, roughly 29% being singletons. Sequenced material: blood. The receptors shown here come from a girl aged 5 to 17 with multiple sclerosis. Both conserved end residues are part of each CDR3. A D gene is named only where the DNA matches it firmly. Clone sizes are given selectively: once, few, many, or a class where the clone is expanded.

>TRBV4-1|TRBD1|.|TRBJ1-6
TGCGCCAGCAGCCAAGTTCCAGGGGGCAGCTATAATTCACCCCTCCACTTT
CASSQVPGGSYNSPLHF
>TRBV7-2|TRBD1|.|TRBJ1-2
TGTGCCAGCAGCTTAGCCCTTGAGGGGGCTGGCTACACCTTC
CASSLALEGAGYTF
>TRBV7-9|TRBD2|few|TRBJ2-1
TGTGCCAGCAGCCCTCTTGGCGGGGGTGCTAGCTCCTACAATGAGCAGTTCTTC
CASSPLGGGASSYNEQFF
>TRBV9|TRBD1|many|TRBJ2-7
TGTGCCAGCAGCACCCGGGACAGCTACGAGCAGTACTTC
CASSTRDSYEQYF
>TRBV2|TRBD2|.|TRBJ2-1
TGTGCCAGCAGTTATAGCGGGAGGGCCCGCGATGAGCAGTTCTTC
CASSYSGRARDEQFF
>TRBV27|.|few|TRBJ2-7
TGTGCCAGCAGTCGTCCCTCGAGAGAGCAGTACTTC
CASSRPSREQYF
>TRBV28|TRBD2|few|TRBJ2-3
TGTGCCAGCAGTCCCCACATCGGACTAGCCCCAGATACGCAGTATTTT
CASSPHIGLAPDTQYF
>TRBV28|.|.|TRBJ1-4
TGTGCCAGCAGTTCCGGGGGGCGGACTGAAAAACTGTTTTTT
CASSSGGRTEKLFF
>TRBV20-1|TRBD1|few|TRBJ1-2
TGCAGTGCGGGTCGGGACAGAACTAACTATGGCTACACCTTC
CSAGRDRTNYGYTF
>TRBV25-1|.|.|TRBJ2-5
TGTGTCAGCAGAGTATCGGGGGCTACCCAAGAGACCCAGTACTTC
CVSRVSGATQETQYF
>TRBV12-3/TRBV12-4|.|few|TRBJ2-5
TGTGCCAGCAGTTTTCACGAAGGACCCCAGTACTTC
CASSFHEGPQYF
>TRBV21-1|.|many|TRBJ2-3
TGTGCCAGCAGCGATCCCGCTAGCACAGATACGCAGTATTTT
CASSDPASTDTQYF
>TRBV29-1|.|few|TRBJ2-7
TGCAGCGTTGCCCAGGGGCCAACCTACGAGCAGTACTTC
CSVAQGPTYEQYF
>TRBV29-1|.|few|TRBJ2-7
TGCGGCGTACAGGGGGGGGAACAATACGAGCAGTACTTC
CGVQGGEQYEQYF
>TRBV20-1|TRBD2|.|TRBJ2-7
TGCAGTGCCCTACTAGCGGCCACCTACGAGCAGTACTTC
CSALLAATYEQYF
>TRBV24-1|.|.|TRBJ2-2
TGTGCCACCAGTGATTTCGGGGGTAACACCGGGGAGCTGTTTTTT
CATSDFGGNTGELFF
>TRBV10-1|TRBD1|many|TRBJ2-1
TGCGCCAGCAGTGAGTCAGGGGGCCGTAGGGGATCGGAGCAGTTCTTC
CASSESGGRRGSEQFF
>TRBV5-1|.|few|TRBJ2-7
TGCGCCAGCAGCGCCGGACGGGGAACTTCCTACGAGCAGTACTTC
CASSAGRGTSYEQYF
>TRBV20-1|TRBD2|.|TRBJ2-3
TGCAGTGCTCCGGGACTAGCGGGAGTGGGGACAGATACGCAGTATTTT
CSAPGLAGVGTDTQYF
>TRBV7-9|TRBD2|.|TRBJ2-7
TGTGCCAGCAGCTTCCGCTTGGTAGCGGGAAGTTGCGAGCAGTACTTC
CASSFRLVAGSCEQYF
>TRBV9|TRBD1|.|TRBJ1-6
TGTGCCAGCAGCGTGGGACAGGGTAAATCACCCCTCCACTTT
CASSVGQGKSPLHF
>TRBV6-5|TRBD2|many|TRBJ2-5
TGCGCCAGCAGCTTGGCGGGGGTAGAGACCCAGTACTTC
CASSLAGVETQYF
>TRBV10-3|.|many|TRBJ2-3
TGTGCCATCAGGTCGACCTATAGCACAGATACGCAGTATTTT
CAIRSTYSTDTQYF
>TRBV20-1|TRBD1|.|TRBJ2-7
TGCAGTGCTAACGGCGACAGGGGGCCCTACGAGCAGTACTTC
CSANGDRGPYEQYF
>TRBV20-1|TRBD2|.|TRBJ2-1
TGCAGTGCTACTGGCAGCGGGAGAGCCTTGAATGAGCAGTTCTTC
CSATGSGRALNEQFF
>TRBV6-5|TRBD2|few|TRBJ2-3
TGTGCCAGCAGTTACTCCCGCGCGGGAGGGGACACAGATACGCAGTATTTT
CASSYSRAGGDTDTQYF
>TRBV5-6|.|.|TRBJ2-5
TGTGCCAGCAGCCGACAAGAGCGGGAGACCCAGTACTTC
CASSRQERETQYF
>TRBV6-2/TRBV6-3|.|.|TRBJ1-2
TGTGCCAGCAGTTACTTGCCCGGACAAGTAAACTATGGCTACACCTTC
CASSYLPGQVNYGYTF
>TRBV29-1|.|many|TRBJ1-4
TGCAGCGTTGCGGGAACTAATGAAAAACTGTTTTTT
CSVAGTNEKLFF
>TRBV7-2|.|few|TRBJ2-1
TGTGCCAGCACCCCGGGGCCACTACGCTCCTACAATGAGCAGTTCTTC
CASTPGPLRSYNEQFF
>TRBV24-1|.|few|TRBJ2-5
TGTGCCACCAGTGATCCGGCGACGGGAGAGACCCAGTACTTC
CATSDPATGETQYF
>TRBV20-1|.|few|TRBJ2-5
TGCAGTGCCGCCGGGGTTAGGGATTTAGAGACCCAGTACTTC
CSAAGVRDLETQYF
>TRBV6-1|TRBD2|.|TRBJ2-4
TGTGCCAGCAGCCCCCCAGCGGGAGTCGTGAACATTCAGTACTTC
CASSPPAGVVNIQYF
>TRBV28|TRBD2|few|TRBJ2-4
TGTGCCAGCAGTTCCGCGGGGGTATACCTAGCCAAAAACATTCAGTACTTC
CASSSAGVYLAKNIQYF
>TRBV5-1|.|.|TRBJ2-1
TGCGCCAGCAGCTTATTGATCGAGCGAACGAATGAGCAGTTCTTC
CASSLLIERTNEQFF
>TRBV5-1|.|few|TRBJ2-7
TGCGCCAGCAGCTTTGGGGGGACAGCCAAACCTTCCTACGAGCAGTACTTC
CASSFGGTAKPSYEQYF
>TRBV3-1|TRBD1|once|TRBJ1-2
TGTGCCAGCAGCCAAAATAACAGGGGTGGCTACACCTTC
CASSQNNRGGYTF
>TRBV20-1|TRBD1|.|TRBJ1-5
TGCAGTGCTAGACCGGGACAGGTTAGCAATCAGCCCCAGCATTTT
CSARPGQVSNQPQHF
>TRBV20-1|.|many|TRBJ2-7
TGCAGTGCTAGGGGCCCGGGGCTCTACGAGCAGTACTTC
CSARGPGLYEQYF